This is a list of T cell receptor beta chains from one sample in a study of metastatic and nonmetastatic thyroid tumors. TCRdb re-called the PCR reads via MiXCR. The table includes about 59,000 clones, 30% detected once. Sequencing was done on a sample of blood. Every receptor here comes from a female donor with papillary thyroid cancer or a benign thyroid nodule (not recorded which). Some clones in this sample may be carry-over from other donors' samples. CDR3s include the opening cysteine and the closing phenylalanine or tryptophan. Fields, in order: CDR3 DNA, CDR3 protein, CDR3 length, J gene, clone size, D gene, V gene. The D gene is left open where the match is weak. Only some rows state a clone size, as once, few, many or a class for expanded clones.

CDR3 DNA: TGTGCCAGCAGCTTAGCGATGGCTAGCGTCGCTACCTACGAGCAGTACTTC
CDR3 protein: CASSLAMASVATYEQYF
CDR3 length: 17
J gene: TRBJ2-7
clone size: many
D gene: NA
V gene: TRBV7-2

CDR3 DNA: TGTGCCAGCAGCTTAGTTTCTAGCGGGGCAGAGCAGTTCTTC
CDR3 protein: CASSLVSSGAEQFF
CDR3 length: 14
J gene: TRBJ2-1
clone size: NA
D gene: TRBD2
V gene: TRBV11-3

CDR3 DNA: TGTGCCAGCAGCCTCTGGGGTGGGAACACCGGGGAGCTGTTTTTT
CDR3 protein: CASSLWGGNTGELFF
CDR3 length: 15
J gene: TRBJ2-2
clone size: NA
D gene: NA
V gene: TRBV11-2

CDR3 DNA: TGTGCCAGCAGCTTAGGTGAGGCAGGTCGGCAGCCCCAGCATTTT
CDR3 protein: CASSLGEAGRQPQHF
CDR3 length: 15
J gene: TRBJ1-5
clone size: NA
D gene: NA
V gene: TRBV11-2

CDR3 DNA: TGCAGTGCTAGTGCACAGCCCAATCAGCCCCAGCATTTT
CDR3 protein: CSASAQPNQPQHF
CDR3 length: 13
J gene: TRBJ1-5
clone size: NA
D gene: NA
V gene: TRBV20-1

CDR3 DNA: TGTGCCAGCAGGCGCCGCCCGGCTACGAGCTCCTACAATGAGCAGTTCTTC
CDR3 protein: CASRRRPATSSYNEQFF
CDR3 length: 17
J gene: TRBJ2-1
clone size: medium-sized
D gene: NA
V gene: TRBV28

CDR3 DNA: TGTGCCAGCAGCGCAACAGGGAACACTGAAGCTTTCTTT
CDR3 protein: CASSATGNTEAFF
CDR3 length: 13
J gene: TRBJ1-1
clone size: NA
D gene: NA
V gene: TRBV7-9

CDR3 DNA: TGTGCCAGCAGTCCGTACTTGAACACTGAAGCTTTCTTT
CDR3 protein: CASSPYLNTEAFF
CDR3 length: 13
J gene: TRBJ1-1
clone size: NA
D gene: NA
V gene: TRBV7-2

CDR3 DNA: TGTGCCAGCAGTACCGACAGGGGGAAACCGCCCCAGCATTTT
CDR3 protein: CASSTDRGKPPQHF
CDR3 length: 14
J gene: TRBJ1-5
clone size: many
D gene: TRBD1
V gene: TRBV27

CDR3 DNA: TGTGCCAGCTCACCACCGGGAGGGGGTACCTACGAGCAGTACTTC
CDR3 protein: CASSPPGGGTYEQYF
CDR3 length: 15
J gene: TRBJ2-7
clone size: NA
D gene: NA
V gene: TRBV18

CDR3 DNA: TGCGCCAGCAGCTTGGTTGGTCGATTCCAAGAGACCCAGTACTTC
CDR3 protein: CASSLVGRFQETQYF
CDR3 length: 15
J gene: TRBJ2-5
clone size: few
D gene: NA
V gene: TRBV5-1

CDR3 DNA: TGTGCCGGCGGTGCGGGCGGCGTAGCCCAGCATTTT
CDR3 protein: CAGGAGGVAQHF
CDR3 length: 12
J gene: TRBJ1-5
clone size: few
D gene: NA
V gene: TRBV6-2/TRBV6-3

CDR3 DNA: TGTGCCAGCAGTTACTCCGACAGGGAACAAGAGACCCAGTACTTC
CDR3 protein: CASSYSDREQETQYF
CDR3 length: 15
J gene: TRBJ2-5
clone size: few
D gene: TRBD1
V gene: TRBV6-5

CDR3 DNA: TGTGCCAGCAGTATGCGCGTGGCCACACCCCTCCACTTT
CDR3 protein: CASSMRVATPLHF
CDR3 length: 13
J gene: TRBJ1-6
clone size: few
D gene: NA
V gene: TRBV12-3/TRBV12-4

CDR3 DNA: TGTGCCAGCAGCCAGAGGCAGGGTATGGGTGAAGCTTTCTTT
CDR3 protein: CASSQRQGMGEAFF
CDR3 length: 14
J gene: TRBJ1-1
clone size: many
D gene: NA
V gene: TRBV3-1

CDR3 DNA: TGCGCCAGCAGCCAAGAGGGGTTCAGCAATCAGCCCCAGCATTTT
CDR3 protein: CASSQEGFSNQPQHF
CDR3 length: 15
J gene: TRBJ1-5
clone size: NA
D gene: NA
V gene: TRBV4-1

CDR3 DNA: TGCGCCAGCAGCCGTTACGCAGGGAGCACAGATACGCAGTATTTT
CDR3 protein: CASSRYAGSTDTQYF
CDR3 length: 15
J gene: TRBJ2-3
clone size: NA
D gene: NA
V gene: TRBV4-1

CDR3 DNA: TGTGCCAGCAGGGCGAAGACTTCGGGGAACACTGAAGCTTTCTTT
CDR3 protein: CASRAKTSGNTEAFF
CDR3 length: 15
J gene: TRBJ1-1
clone size: many
D gene: NA
V gene: TRBV2

CDR3 DNA: TGTGCCAGTAGTATGGAAGGGTTCTATGGCTACACCTTC
CDR3 protein: CASSMEGFYGYTF
CDR3 length: 13
J gene: TRBJ1-2
clone size: few
D gene: NA
V gene: TRBV19

CDR3 DNA: TGTGCCAGCAAAGTGGGGCAGGGGGCCTTCGGGGAGCTGTTTTTT
CDR3 protein: CASKVGQGAFGELFF
CDR3 length: 15
J gene: TRBJ2-2
clone size: NA
D gene: TRBD1
V gene: TRBV7-2

CDR3 DNA: TGTGCCACCAGTGAGGTGAACTCCTACGAGCAGTACTTC
CDR3 protein: CATSEVNSYEQYF
CDR3 length: 13
J gene: TRBJ2-7
clone size: few
D gene: NA
V gene: TRBV24-1

CDR3 DNA: TGTGCCAGTAGGGGTACCTACGAGCAGTACTTC
CDR3 protein: CASRGTYEQYF
CDR3 length: 11
J gene: TRBJ2-7
clone size: NA
D gene: NA
V gene: TRBV19

CDR3 DNA: TGTGCCAGCAGTTTAATGGGACATAGCAATCAGCCCCAGCATTTT
CDR3 protein: CASSLMGHSNQPQHF
CDR3 length: 15
J gene: TRBJ1-5
clone size: NA
D gene: NA
V gene: TRBV27

CDR3 DNA: TGTGCCAGCAGCCAGACAGGGGGCAGAGATTCACCCCTCCACTTT
CDR3 protein: CASSQTGGRDSPLHF
CDR3 length: 15
J gene: TRBJ1-6
clone size: many
D gene: TRBD1
V gene: TRBV3-1

CDR3 DNA: TGCAGTGCTCCGAAGACAGCGAACACTGAAGCTTTCTTT
CDR3 protein: CSAPKTANTEAFF
CDR3 length: 13
J gene: TRBJ1-1
clone size: many
D gene: NA
V gene: TRBV20-1

CDR3 DNA: TGTGCCAGTAGTATTTTGGGAACTGGAAACACCATATATTTT
CDR3 protein: CASSILGTGNTIYF
CDR3 length: 14
J gene: TRBJ1-3
clone size: few
D gene: NA
V gene: TRBV19

CDR3 DNA: TGCAGTGCTAGGGACAGGGTGGGGCTTCTAAGCACAGATACTCAGTATTTT
CDR3 protein: CSARDRVGLLSTDTQYF
CDR3 length: 17
J gene: TRBJ2-3
clone size: NA
D gene: TRBD1
V gene: TRBV20-1

CDR3 DNA: TGTGCCAGCAGATCACAACCGGGACAGAGCACAGATACGCAGTATTTT
CDR3 protein: CASRSQPGQSTDTQYF
CDR3 length: 16
J gene: TRBJ2-3
clone size: NA
D gene: TRBD1
V gene: TRBV4-2

CDR3 DNA: TGTGCCAGTAGTAACCACCAGGGAATGAACACTGAAGCTTTCTTT
CDR3 protein: CASSNHQGMNTEAFF
CDR3 length: 15
J gene: TRBJ1-1
clone size: many
D gene: NA
V gene: TRBV19

CDR3 DNA: TGTGCCAGCAGGGGTGAGTTCTACGAGCAGTACTTC
CDR3 protein: CASRGEFYEQYF
CDR3 length: 12
J gene: TRBJ2-7
clone size: many
D gene: NA
V gene: TRBV6-1

CDR3 DNA: TGTGCCAGCAGCTGGGGGACTCAAGGCGGGGAGCTGTTTTTT
CDR3 protein: CASSWGTQGGELFF
CDR3 length: 14
J gene: TRBJ2-2
clone size: NA
D gene: NA
V gene: TRBV27

CDR3 DNA: TGTGCCAGCAGCGCGGCCGGTGACACCATATATTTT
CDR3 protein: CASSAAGDTIYF
CDR3 length: 12
J gene: TRBJ1-3
clone size: NA
D gene: NA
V gene: TRBV6-1

CDR3 DNA: TGTGCCAGCAGTGAAAGGGGGGATGAACTGGCCGAAAAACTGTTTTTT
CDR3 protein: CASSERGDELAEKLFF
CDR3 length: 16
J gene: TRBJ1-4
clone size: few
D gene: NA
V gene: TRBV25-1

CDR3 DNA: TGTGCCAGCGTCGGGACAGATTACGAGCAGTACTTC
CDR3 protein: CASVGTDYEQYF
CDR3 length: 12
J gene: TRBJ2-7
clone size: NA
D gene: TRBD1
V gene: TRBV2

CDR3 DNA: TGCAGTGCTAGGATAGGGGGGATGAACACTGAAGCTTTCTTT
CDR3 protein: CSARIGGMNTEAFF
CDR3 length: 14
J gene: TRBJ1-1
clone size: NA
D gene: NA
V gene: TRBV20-1

CDR3 DNA: TGTGCCAGCAGTTACGGGGGACTAGCGGGGAAGCAGTTCTTC
CDR3 protein: CASSYGGLAGKQFF
CDR3 length: 14
J gene: TRBJ2-1
clone size: NA
D gene: TRBD2
V gene: TRBV6-2/TRBV6-3

CDR3 DNA: TGTGCCAGCAGCTCCCTAGACTCTGGGGCCAACGTCCTGACTTTC
CDR3 protein: CASSSLDSGANVLTF
CDR3 length: 15
J gene: TRBJ2-6
clone size: NA
D gene: NA
V gene: TRBV11-1

CDR3 DNA: TGTGCCAGTAGTTCACAGGGGTGGGACTATGGCTACACCTTC
CDR3 protein: CASSSQGWDYGYTF
CDR3 length: 14
J gene: TRBJ1-2
clone size: NA
D gene: TRBD1
V gene: TRBV19

CDR3 DNA: TGTGCCAGCAGTGACCCCGGACTAGCGGGAGTTGACGGGGAGCTGTTTTTT
CDR3 protein: CASSDPGLAGVDGELFF
CDR3 length: 17
J gene: TRBJ2-2
clone size: NA
D gene: TRBD2
V gene: TRBV6-4

CDR3 DNA: TGTGCCAGCAGCTTAGAGAGCCCAGGGGGCAACGAGCAGTACTTC
CDR3 protein: CASSLESPGGNEQYF
CDR3 length: 15
J gene: TRBJ2-7
clone size: few
D gene: TRBD1
V gene: TRBV7-2

CDR3 DNA: TGTGCCACCAGCGCGCCCAGCACAGATACGCAGTATTTT
CDR3 protein: CATSAPSTDTQYF
CDR3 length: 13
J gene: TRBJ2-3
clone size: medium-sized
D gene: NA
V gene: TRBV24-1

CDR3 DNA: TGCAGTGCTAGCGGGCCAGCAGCTAACGAGCAGTACTTC
CDR3 protein: CSASGPAANEQYF
CDR3 length: 13
J gene: TRBJ2-7
clone size: NA
D gene: NA
V gene: TRBV20-1

CDR3 DNA: TGTGCCAGTAGTCCCCGGCAGGGACAGGGGGTTCTATGGCTACACTTC
CDR3 protein: CASSPRQGQGVLWLHF
CDR3 length: 16
J gene: TRBJ1-2
clone size: NA
D gene: TRBD1
V gene: TRBV19

CDR3 DNA: TGTGCCAGCAATCTAGCGAGGAACACCGGGGAGCTGTTTTTT
CDR3 protein: CASNLARNTGELFF
CDR3 length: 14
J gene: TRBJ2-2
clone size: few
D gene: NA
V gene: TRBV6-1

CDR3 DNA: TGTGCCACCAGTGACCGGACTAGCGGGGGTCCCAGTTGGGATGAGCAGTTCTTC
CDR3 protein: CATSDRTSGGPSWDEQFF
CDR3 length: 18
J gene: TRBJ2-1
clone size: NA
D gene: TRBD2
V gene: TRBV24-1

CDR3 DNA: TGTGCCAGCAGTTTAGGAGTGTCGGGGGGCAATCAGCCCCAGCATTTT
CDR3 protein: CASSLGVSGGNQPQHF
CDR3 length: 16
J gene: TRBJ1-5
clone size: few
D gene: NA
V gene: TRBV12-3/TRBV12-4

CDR3 DNA: TGTGCCATCAGGGGACAGTTAACCGGGGAGCTGTTTTTT
CDR3 protein: CAIRGQLTGELFF
CDR3 length: 13
J gene: TRBJ2-2
clone size: NA
D gene: TRBD1
V gene: TRBV10-3

CDR3 DNA: TGCAGTGCTAGGATTAGCGGGGGCGGGGAGACCCAGTACTTC
CDR3 protein: CSARISGGGETQYF
CDR3 length: 14
J gene: TRBJ2-5
clone size: NA
D gene: TRBD2
V gene: TRBV20-1

CDR3 DNA: TGTGCCAGCAGTAACCGGGAGGCGGGAGTTGGCACAGATACGCAGTATTTT
CDR3 protein: CASSNREAGVGTDTQYF
CDR3 length: 17
J gene: TRBJ2-3
clone size: NA
D gene: TRBD2
V gene: TRBV28

CDR3 DNA: TGTGCCAGCAGCTTAGTGTCAGGGGACTATGGCTACACCTTC
CDR3 protein: CASSLVSGDYGYTF
CDR3 length: 14
J gene: TRBJ1-2
clone size: few
D gene: NA
V gene: TRBV7-9

CDR3 DNA: TGTGCCTGGAGCAGGGTCCAGACCTATGGCTACACCTTC
CDR3 protein: CAWSRVQTYGYTF
CDR3 length: 13
J gene: TRBJ1-2
clone size: NA
D gene: NA
V gene: TRBV30

CDR3 DNA: TGTGCCAGCAGCGGTCGGGACAGGGCATCTGGGGCCAACGTCCTGACTTTC
CDR3 protein: CASSGRDRASGANVLTF
CDR3 length: 17
J gene: TRBJ2-6
clone size: NA
D gene: TRBD1
V gene: TRBV9

CDR3 DNA: TGTGCCAGCAGTCAAGGGGGGGGGCAAGAGACCCAGTACTTC
CDR3 protein: CASSQGGGQETQYF
CDR3 length: 14
J gene: TRBJ2-5
clone size: NA
D gene: NA
V gene: TRBV7-2